This record concerns one TCR beta chain sequence. Antigen specificity is unknown. These data are taken from a study of T cell repertoires in cytomegalovirus infection. Whole-study context: Indications of both CMV infection and matching HLA type were provided by public TCR beta signatures.

The ends were cut back, 0 bases at V and 8 bases at J, with 13 bases in the middle. The CDR3 loop spans 13 amino acids. From germline, CDR1 is DFQATT and CDR2 SNEGSKA (reference sequence). Regarding the study as a whole: CMV-specific HLA-C-restricted TCR beta clonotypes dominated the ex vivo response. There were carriers of CMV plus the relevant HLA, and cumulative public TCR beta family frequency identified them.

TCRdb re-analysed the reads in MiXCR, keeping a single row per CDR3 protein. The sample has about 130,000 distinct CDR3 sequences, approximately 9.2% seen once. This TCR was recovered from a human donor in good health (CMV status not recorded). Some clones in this sample may be carry-over from other donors' samples. The genes are TRBV20-1 and TRBJ1-2; D is undetermined. Sequencing used PBMCs. CDR3 sequence (DNA): TGCAGTGCTAGAGAGAGTCTACAGTCGGGCTACACCTTC. This encodes CSARESLQSGYTF.